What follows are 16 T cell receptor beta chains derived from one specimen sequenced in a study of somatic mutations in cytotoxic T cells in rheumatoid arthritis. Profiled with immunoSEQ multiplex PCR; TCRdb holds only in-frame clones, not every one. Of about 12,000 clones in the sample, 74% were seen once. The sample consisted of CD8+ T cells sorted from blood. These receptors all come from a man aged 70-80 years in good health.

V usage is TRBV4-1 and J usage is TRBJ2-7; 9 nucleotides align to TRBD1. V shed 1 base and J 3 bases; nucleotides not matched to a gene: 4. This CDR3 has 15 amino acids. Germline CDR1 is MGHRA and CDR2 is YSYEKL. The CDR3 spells CASSQARQGVYEQYF. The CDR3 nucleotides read TGCGCCAGCAGCCAAGCCAGACAGGGGGTCTACGAGCAGTACTTC.

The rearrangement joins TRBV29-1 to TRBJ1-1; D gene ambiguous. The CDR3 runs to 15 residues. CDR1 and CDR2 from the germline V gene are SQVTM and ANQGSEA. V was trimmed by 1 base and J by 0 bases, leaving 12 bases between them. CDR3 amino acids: CSVEVPKVMNTEAFF. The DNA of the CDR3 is TGCAGCGTTGAAGTGCCCAAAGTCATGAACACTGAAGCTTTCTTT.

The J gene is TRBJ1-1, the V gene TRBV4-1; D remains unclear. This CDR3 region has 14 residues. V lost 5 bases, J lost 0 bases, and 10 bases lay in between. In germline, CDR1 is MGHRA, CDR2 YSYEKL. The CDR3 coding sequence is TGCGCCAGCAGCATCGGACCTTTGAACACTGAAGCTTTCTTT. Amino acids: CASSIGPLNTEAFF.

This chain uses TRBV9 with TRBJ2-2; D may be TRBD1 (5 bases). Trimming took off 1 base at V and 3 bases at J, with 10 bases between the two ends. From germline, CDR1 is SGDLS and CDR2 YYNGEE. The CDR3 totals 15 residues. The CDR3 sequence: CASSVQGTDTGELFF. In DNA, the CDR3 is TGTGCCAGCAGCGTACAGGGTACCGACACCGGGGAGCTGTTTTTT.

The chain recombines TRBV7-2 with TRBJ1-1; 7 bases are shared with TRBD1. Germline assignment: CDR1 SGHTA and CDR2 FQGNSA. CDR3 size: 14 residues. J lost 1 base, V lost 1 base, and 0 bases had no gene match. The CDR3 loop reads CASSLGTGNTEAFF. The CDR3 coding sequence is TGTGCCAGCAGCTTAGGGACAGGGAACACTGAAGCTTTCTTT.

This chain's CDR3 is CASSPRAGPSYEQYF. The CDR3 DNA follows: TGTGCCAGCAGCCCCCGGGCAGGGCCCTCCTACGAGCAGTACTTC. The J gene is TRBJ2-7, the V gene TRBV13; D possibly corresponds to TRBD1 (5 bases). The germline V and J ends were trimmed by 5 bases and 0 bases, with 14 bases remaining between them. The CDR3 has 15 amino acids. Germline-derived CDR1 and CDR2 are PRHDT and FYEKMQ (reference sequence).

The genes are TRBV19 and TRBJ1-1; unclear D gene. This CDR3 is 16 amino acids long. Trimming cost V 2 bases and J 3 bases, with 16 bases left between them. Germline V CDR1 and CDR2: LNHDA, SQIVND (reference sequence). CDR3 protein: CASSIIGGLRDTEAFF. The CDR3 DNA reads TGTGCCAGTAGTATAATTGGAGGGCTTCGGGACACTGAAGCTTTCTTT.

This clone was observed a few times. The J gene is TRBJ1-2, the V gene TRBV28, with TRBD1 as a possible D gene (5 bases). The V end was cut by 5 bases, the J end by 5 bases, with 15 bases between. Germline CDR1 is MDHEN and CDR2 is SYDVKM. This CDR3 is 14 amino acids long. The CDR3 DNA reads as TGTGCCAGCAGTCCACGGGGGACTGAGTATGGCTACACCTTC. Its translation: CASSPRGTEYGYTF.

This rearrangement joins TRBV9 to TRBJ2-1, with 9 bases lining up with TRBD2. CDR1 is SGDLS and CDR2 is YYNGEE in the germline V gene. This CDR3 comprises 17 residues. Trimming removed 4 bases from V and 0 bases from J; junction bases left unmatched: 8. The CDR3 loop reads CASSLPRREGSYNEQFF. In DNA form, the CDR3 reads TGTGCCAGCAGCCTCCCTAGGCGGGAGGGCTCCTACAATGAGCAGTTCTTC.

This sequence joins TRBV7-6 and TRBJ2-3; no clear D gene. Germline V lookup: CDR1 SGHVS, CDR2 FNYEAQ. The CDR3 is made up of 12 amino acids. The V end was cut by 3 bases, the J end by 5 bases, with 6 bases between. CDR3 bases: TGTGCCAGCAGCTTGTTAGGAGATACGCAGTATTTT. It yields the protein CASSLLGDTQYF.

CDR3 DNA sequence: TGTGCCAGCAGGACTGGACAGGGCAATGAGCAGTTCTTC. It codes for CASRTGQGNEQFF. This chain joins TRBV27 and TRBJ2-1, with 8 positions matching TRBD1. The CDR3 consists of 13 residues. Germline V lookup: CDR1 MNHEY, CDR2 SMNVEV (reference sequence). V was clipped by 6 bases and J by 6 bases; unmatched bases: 4.

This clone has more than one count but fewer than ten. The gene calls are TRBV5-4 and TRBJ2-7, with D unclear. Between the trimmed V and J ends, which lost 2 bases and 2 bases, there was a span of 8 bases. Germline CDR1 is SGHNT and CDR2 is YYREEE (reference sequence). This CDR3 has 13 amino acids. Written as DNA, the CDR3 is TGTGCCAGCAGCTTTATGGGGACCTACGAGCAGTACTTC. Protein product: CASSFMGTYEQYF.

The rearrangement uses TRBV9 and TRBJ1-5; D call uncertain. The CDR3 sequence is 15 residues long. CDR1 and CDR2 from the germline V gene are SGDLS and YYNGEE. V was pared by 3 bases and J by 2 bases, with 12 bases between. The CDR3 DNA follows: TGTGCCAGCAGCGCAGCAGAGGAGGGCAATCAGCCCCAGCATTTT. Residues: CASSAAEEGNQPQHF.

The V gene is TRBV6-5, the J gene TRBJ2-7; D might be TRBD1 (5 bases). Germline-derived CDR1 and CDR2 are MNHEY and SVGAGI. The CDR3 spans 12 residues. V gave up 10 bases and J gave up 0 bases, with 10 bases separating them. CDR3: CATQDNSYEQYF. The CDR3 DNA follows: TGTGCCACCCAGGACAACTCCTACGAGCAGTACTTC.

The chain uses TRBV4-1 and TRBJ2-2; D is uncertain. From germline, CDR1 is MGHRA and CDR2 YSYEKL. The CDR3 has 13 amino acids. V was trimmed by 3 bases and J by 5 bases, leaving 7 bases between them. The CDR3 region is CASSQLGTGELFF. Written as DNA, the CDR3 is TGCGCCAGCAGCCAGCTAGGTACCGGGGAGCTGTTTTTT.

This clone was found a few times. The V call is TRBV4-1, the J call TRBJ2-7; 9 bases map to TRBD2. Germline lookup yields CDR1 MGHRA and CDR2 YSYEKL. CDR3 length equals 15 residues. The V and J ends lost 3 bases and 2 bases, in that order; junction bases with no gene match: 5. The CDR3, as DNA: TGCGCCAGCAGCCACACTAGCGGGCCTACCTACGAGCAGTACTTC. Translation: CASSHTSGPTYEQYF.